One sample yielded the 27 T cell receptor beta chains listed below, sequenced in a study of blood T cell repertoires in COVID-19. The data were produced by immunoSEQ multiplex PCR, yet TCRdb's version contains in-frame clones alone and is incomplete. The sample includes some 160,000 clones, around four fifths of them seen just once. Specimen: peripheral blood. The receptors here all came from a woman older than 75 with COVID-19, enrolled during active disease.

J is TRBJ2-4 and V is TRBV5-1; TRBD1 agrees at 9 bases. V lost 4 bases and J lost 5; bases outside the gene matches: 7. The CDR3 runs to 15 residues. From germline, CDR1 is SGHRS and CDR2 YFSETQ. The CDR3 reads CASSSYTGGENIQYF. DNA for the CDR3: TGCGCCAGCAGCAGCTACACAGGGGGCGAAAACATTCAGTACTTC.

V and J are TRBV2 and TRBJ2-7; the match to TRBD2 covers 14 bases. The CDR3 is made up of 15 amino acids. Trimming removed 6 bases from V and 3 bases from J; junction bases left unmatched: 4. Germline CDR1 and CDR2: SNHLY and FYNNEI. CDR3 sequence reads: CASSAGLAGGYEQYF. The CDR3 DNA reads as TGTGCCAGCAGCGCCGGACTAGCGGGGGGCTACGAGCAGTACTTC.

Written as DNA, the CDR3 is TGTGCCAGCAGTTACGCCCCGGGACAGGGGTCCACAGATACGCAGTATTTT. This encodes CASSYAPGQGSTDTQYF. The gene calls are TRBV6-2 or TRBV6-3 and TRBJ2-3; 10 bases line up with TRBD1. Trimming cost V 2 bases and J 2 bases; bases outside gene matches: 7. The CDR3 is 17 amino acids. Germline CDR1 and CDR2: MNHEY and SVGEGT.

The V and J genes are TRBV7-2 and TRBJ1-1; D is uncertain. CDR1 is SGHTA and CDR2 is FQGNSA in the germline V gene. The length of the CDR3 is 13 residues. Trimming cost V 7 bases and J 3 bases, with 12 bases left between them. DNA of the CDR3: TGTGCCAGCAAGTCCGGTCCTCACACTGAAGCTTTCTTT. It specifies CASKSGPHTEAFF.

The DNA for the CDR3 is TGTGCCAGCAGTCGACAGTGGCAAGAGACCCAGTACTTC. This sequence encodes CASSRQWQETQYF. The chain is built from TRBV7-9 and TRBJ2-5; D might be TRBD1 (5 bases). Germline assignment: CDR1 SEHNR and CDR2 FQNEAQ (reference sequence). The length of the CDR3 is 13 residues. V was pared by 6 bases and J by 2 bases, with 10 bases between.

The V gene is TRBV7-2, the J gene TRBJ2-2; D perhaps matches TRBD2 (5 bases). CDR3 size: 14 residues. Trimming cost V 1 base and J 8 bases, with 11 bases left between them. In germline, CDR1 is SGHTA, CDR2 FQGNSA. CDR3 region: CASSLGTGRGELFF. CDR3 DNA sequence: TGTGCCAGCAGCTTAGGGACTGGCAGGGGGGAGCTGTTTTTT.

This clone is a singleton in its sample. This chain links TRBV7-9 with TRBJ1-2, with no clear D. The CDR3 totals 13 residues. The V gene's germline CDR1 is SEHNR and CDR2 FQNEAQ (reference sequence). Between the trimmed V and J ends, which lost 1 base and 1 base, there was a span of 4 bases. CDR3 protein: CASSLGDNYGYTF. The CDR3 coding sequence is TGTGCCAGCAGCTTAGGAGATAACTATGGCTACACCTTC.

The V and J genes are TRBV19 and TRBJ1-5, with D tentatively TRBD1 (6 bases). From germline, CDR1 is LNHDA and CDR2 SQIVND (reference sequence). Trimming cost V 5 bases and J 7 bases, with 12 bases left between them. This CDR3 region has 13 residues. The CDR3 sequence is CASSLRGRQPQHF. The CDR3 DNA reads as TGTGCCAGTAGTCTCAGGGGCAGACAGCCCCAGCATTTT.

CDR3 nucleotides: TGTGCCAGCAGTTCCCTCAGGGGGGATACGCAGTATTTT. This sequence encodes CASSSLRGDTQYF. This chain connects TRBV6-5 to TRBJ2-3, with 7 bases fitting TRBD1. This CDR3 has 13 amino acids. Trimming took 4 bases from V and 6 from J; bases not matched to a gene: 4. CDR1 and CDR2 from the germline V gene are MNHEY and SVGAGI.

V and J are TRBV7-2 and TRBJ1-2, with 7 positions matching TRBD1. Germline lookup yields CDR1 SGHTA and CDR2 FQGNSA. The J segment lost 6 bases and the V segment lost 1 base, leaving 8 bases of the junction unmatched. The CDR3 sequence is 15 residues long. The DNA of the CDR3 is TGTGCCAGCAGCTTAGGACAGGGTCAAATTGATGGCTACACCTTC. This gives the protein CASSLGQGQIDGYTF.

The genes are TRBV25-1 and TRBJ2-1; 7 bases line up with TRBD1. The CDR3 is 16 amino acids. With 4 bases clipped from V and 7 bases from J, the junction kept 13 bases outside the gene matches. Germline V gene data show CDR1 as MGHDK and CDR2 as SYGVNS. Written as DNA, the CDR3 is TGTGCCAGCAGTGCCTACCGGGACAGCTTAGGGAATGAGCAGTTCTTC. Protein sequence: CASSAYRDSLGNEQFF.

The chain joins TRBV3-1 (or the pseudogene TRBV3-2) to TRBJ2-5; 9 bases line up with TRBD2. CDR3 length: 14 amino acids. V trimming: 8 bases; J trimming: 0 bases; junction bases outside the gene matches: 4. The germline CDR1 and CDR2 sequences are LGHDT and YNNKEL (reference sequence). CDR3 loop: CASPSGGNQETQYF. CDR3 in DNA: TGTGCCAGCCCAAGCGGGGGGAACCAAGAGACCCAGTACTTC.

The CDR3 sequence: CASSPFRQGDTEAFF. CDR3 nucleotide sequence: TGTGCCAGCTCACCTTTTAGACAGGGGGACACTGAAGCTTTCTTT. V gene TRBV18 combines with J gene TRBJ1-1; 9 bases are shared with TRBD1. This CDR3 contains 15 residues. V was pared by 3 bases and J by 3 bases, with 5 bases of the junction left unmatched. The germline V gene encodes CDR1 KGHSH and CDR2 LQKENI. Looking up the rest from reference TRBV18 and TRBJ1-1 gives the full variable domain: NAGVMQNPRHLVRRRGQEARLRCSPMKGHSHVYWYRQLPEEGLKFMVYLQKENIIDESGMPKERFSAEFPKEGPSILRIQQVVRGDSAAYFCASSPFRQGDTEAFFGQGTRLTVV.

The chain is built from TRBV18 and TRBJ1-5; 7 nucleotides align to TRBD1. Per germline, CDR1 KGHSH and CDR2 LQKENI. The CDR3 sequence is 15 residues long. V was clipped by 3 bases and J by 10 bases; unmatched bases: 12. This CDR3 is CASSPLEGQLNPQHF. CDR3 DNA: TGTGCCAGCTCACCGCTGGAGGGACAGCTCAATCCCCAGCATTTT.

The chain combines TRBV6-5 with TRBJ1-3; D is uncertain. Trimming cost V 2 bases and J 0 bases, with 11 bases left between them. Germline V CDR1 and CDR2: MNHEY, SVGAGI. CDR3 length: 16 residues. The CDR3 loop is CASSYARSISGNTIYF. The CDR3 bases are TGTGCCAGCAGTTACGCCCGGAGCATCTCTGGAAACACCATATATTTT.

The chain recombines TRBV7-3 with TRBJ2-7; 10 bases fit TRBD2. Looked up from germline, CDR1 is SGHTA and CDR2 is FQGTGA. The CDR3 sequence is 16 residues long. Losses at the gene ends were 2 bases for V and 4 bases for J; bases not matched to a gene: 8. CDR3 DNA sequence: TGTGCCAGCAGCTTATTCCCTAGCGGGAGTTCTTACGAGCAGTACTTC. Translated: CASSLFPSGSSYEQYF.

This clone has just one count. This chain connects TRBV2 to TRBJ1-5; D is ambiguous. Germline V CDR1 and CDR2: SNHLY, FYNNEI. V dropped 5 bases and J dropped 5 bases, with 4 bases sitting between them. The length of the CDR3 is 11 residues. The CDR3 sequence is CASSRDQPQHF. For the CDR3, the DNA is TGTGCCAGCAGTAGAGATCAGCCCCAGCATTTT.

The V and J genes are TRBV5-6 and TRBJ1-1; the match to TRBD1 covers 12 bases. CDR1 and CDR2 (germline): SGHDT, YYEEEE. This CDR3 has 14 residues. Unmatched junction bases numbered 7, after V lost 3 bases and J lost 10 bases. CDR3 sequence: CASSSGTGGQVAFF. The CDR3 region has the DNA TGTGCCAGCAGCTCCGGGACAGGGGGCCAGGTAGCTTTCTTT.

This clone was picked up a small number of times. This CDR3 is CASSPPGQVLGEQYF. CDR3 sequence (DNA): TGTGCCAGCTCACCACCGGGGCAGGTCTTAGGTGAGCAGTACTTC. The genes are TRBV18 and TRBJ2-7, with a possible D match to TRBD1 (5 bases). CDR3 length: 15 residues. Trimming cost V 0 bases and J 7 bases, with 16 bases left between them. The germline gives CDR1 KGHSH, CDR2 LQKENI. The full variable domain, its missing parts supplied by reference TRBV18 and TRBJ2-7, is NAGVMQNPRHLVRRRGQEARLRCSPMKGHSHVYWYRQLPEEGLKFMVYLQKENIIDESGMPKERFSAEFPKEGPSILRIQQVVRGDSAAYFCASSPPGQVLGEQYFGPGTRLTVT.

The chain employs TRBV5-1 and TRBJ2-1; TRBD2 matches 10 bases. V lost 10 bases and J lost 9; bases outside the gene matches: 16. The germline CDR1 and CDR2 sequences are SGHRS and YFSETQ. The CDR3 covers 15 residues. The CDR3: CACRTSGPLAGEQFF. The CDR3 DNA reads TGCGCCTGCCGGACTAGCGGCCCCCTCGCGGGTGAGCAGTTCTTC.

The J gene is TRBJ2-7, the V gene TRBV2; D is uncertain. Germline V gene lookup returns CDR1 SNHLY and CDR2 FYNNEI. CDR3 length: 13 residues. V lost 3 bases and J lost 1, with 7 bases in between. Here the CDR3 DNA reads TGTGCCAGCAGTGATTCTATATCCTACGAGCAGTACTTC. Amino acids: CASSDSISYEQYF.

The CDR3 protein is CASSPGQGWAGELFF. DNA for the CDR3: TGTGCCAGCAGCCCCGGACAGGGTTGGGCCGGGGAGCTGTTTTTT. This chain joins TRBV7-9 and TRBJ2-2; 8 bases are shared with TRBD1. CDR3 length equals 15 residues. Losses at the gene ends were 5 bases for V and 6 bases for J; bases not matched to a gene: 8. Germline V lookup: CDR1 SEHNR, CDR2 FQNEAQ (reference sequence). The entire variable domain, with the rest obtained from reference TRBV7-9 and TRBJ2-2, is as follows: DTGVSQNPRHKITKRGQNVTFRCDPISEHNRLYWYRQTLGQGPEFLTYFQNEAQLEKSRLLSDRFSAERPKGSFSTLEIQRTEQGDSAMYLCASSPGQGWAGELFFGEGSRLTVL.

The CDR3 nucleotides are TGTGCCAGCAGCTCGACAGGGGGCGAATCACCCCTCCACTTT. As protein: CASSSTGGESPLHF. The chain combines TRBV5-4 with TRBJ1-6, with 10 bases fitting TRBD1. The germline gives CDR1 SGHNT, CDR2 YYREEE (reference sequence). CDR3 size: 14 residues. V trimming: 3 bases; J trimming: 10 bases; junction bases outside the gene matches: 4. The full variable domain, in which reference TRBV5-4 and TRBJ1-6 provide the parts outside the CDR3, is ETGVTQSPTHLIKTRGQQVTLRCSSQSGHNTVSWYQQALGQGPQFIFQYYREEENGRGNFPPRFSGLQFPNYSSELNVNALELDDSALYLCASSSTGGESPLHFGNGTRLTVT.

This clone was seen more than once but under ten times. CDR3 in DNA: TGTGCCAGTAGTATTAGGGGGTTTCCCGGGGAGCTGTTTTTT. Translating it yields CASSIRGFPGELFF. The V and J genes are TRBV19 and TRBJ2-2; D may be TRBD1 (6 bases). Trimming pared 3 bases from V and 6 bases from J, leaving 11 bases between. CDR1 is LNHDA and CDR2 is SQIVND in the germline V gene (reference sequence). This CDR3 comprises 14 residues.

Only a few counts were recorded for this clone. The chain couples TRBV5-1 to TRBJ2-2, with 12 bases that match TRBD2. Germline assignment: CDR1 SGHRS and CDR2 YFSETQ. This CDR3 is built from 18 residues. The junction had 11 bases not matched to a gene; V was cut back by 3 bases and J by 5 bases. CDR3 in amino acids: CASSSVSLGTSGTGELFF. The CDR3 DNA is TGCGCCAGCAGCTCCGTATCTCTCGGGACTAGCGGGACCGGGGAGCTGTTTTTT.

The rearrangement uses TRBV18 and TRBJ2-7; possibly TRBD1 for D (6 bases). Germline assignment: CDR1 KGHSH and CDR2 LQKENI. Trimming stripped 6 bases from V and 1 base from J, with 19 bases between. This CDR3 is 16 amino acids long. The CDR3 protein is CASSRATGPPSYEQYF. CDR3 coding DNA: TGTGCCAGCTCCCGCGCGACAGGCCCTCCGTCCTACGAGCAGTACTTC. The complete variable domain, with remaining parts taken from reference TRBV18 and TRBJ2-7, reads NAGVMQNPRHLVRRRGQEARLRCSPMKGHSHVYWYRQLPEEGLKFMVYLQKENIIDESGMPKERFSAEFPKEGPSILRIQQVVRGDSAAYFCASSRATGPPSYEQYFGPGTRLTVT.

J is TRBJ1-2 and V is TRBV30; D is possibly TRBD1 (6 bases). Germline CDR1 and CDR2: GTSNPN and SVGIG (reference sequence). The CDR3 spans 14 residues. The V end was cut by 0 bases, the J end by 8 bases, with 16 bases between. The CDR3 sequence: CAWSVQGPVFGYTF. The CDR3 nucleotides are TGTGCCTGGAGTGTACAGGGACCCGTGTTCGGCTACACCTTC.